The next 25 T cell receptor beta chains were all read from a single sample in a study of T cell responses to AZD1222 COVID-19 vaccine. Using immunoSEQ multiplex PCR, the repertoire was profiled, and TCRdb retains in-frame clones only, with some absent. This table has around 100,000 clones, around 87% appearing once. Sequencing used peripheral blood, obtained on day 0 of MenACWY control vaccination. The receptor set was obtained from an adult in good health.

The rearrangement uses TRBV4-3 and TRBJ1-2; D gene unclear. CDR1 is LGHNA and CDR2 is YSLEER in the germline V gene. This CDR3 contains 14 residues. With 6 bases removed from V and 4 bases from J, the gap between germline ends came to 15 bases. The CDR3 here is CASSPARTGYGYTF. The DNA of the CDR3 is TGCGCCAGCAGTCCGGCCAGGACGGGCTATGGCTACACCTTC.

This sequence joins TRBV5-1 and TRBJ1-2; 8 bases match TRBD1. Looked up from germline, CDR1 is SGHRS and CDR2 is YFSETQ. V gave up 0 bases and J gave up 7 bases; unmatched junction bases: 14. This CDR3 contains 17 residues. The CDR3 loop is CASSLDRFEAGGSGYTF. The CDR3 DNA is TGCGCCAGCAGCTTGGATCGGTTCGAGGCAGGGGGCTCTGGCTACACCTTC.

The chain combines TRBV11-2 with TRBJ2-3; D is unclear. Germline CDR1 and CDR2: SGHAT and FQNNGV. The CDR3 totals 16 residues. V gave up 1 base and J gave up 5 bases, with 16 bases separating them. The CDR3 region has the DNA TGTGCCAGCAGCTTAGGAGTATGGGGTGGAAGAGATACGCAGTATTTT. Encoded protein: CASSLGVWGGRDTQYF.

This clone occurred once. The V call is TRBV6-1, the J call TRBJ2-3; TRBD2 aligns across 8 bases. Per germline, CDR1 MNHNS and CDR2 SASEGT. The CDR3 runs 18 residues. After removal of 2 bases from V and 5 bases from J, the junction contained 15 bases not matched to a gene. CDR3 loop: CASSELAGLQPTQDTQYF. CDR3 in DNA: TGTGCCAGCAGTGAATTAGCGGGACTACAACCTACGCAAGATACGCAGTATTTT.

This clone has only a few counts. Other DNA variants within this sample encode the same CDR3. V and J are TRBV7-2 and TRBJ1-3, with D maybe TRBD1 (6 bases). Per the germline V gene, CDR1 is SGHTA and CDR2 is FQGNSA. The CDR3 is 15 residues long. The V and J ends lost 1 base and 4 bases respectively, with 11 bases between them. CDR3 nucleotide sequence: TGTGCCAGCAGCTTAGGGGGGGCGGGCGGAAACACCATATATTTT. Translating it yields CASSLGGAGGNTIYF.

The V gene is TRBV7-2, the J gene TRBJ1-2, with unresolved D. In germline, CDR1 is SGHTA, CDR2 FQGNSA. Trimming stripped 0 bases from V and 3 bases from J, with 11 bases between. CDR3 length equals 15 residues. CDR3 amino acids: CASSLAPAGYYGYTF. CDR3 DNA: TGTGCCAGCAGCTTAGCGCCGGCAGGTTACTATGGCTACACCTTC.

In DNA form, the CDR3 reads TGCAGCGTTCGCCGGGAGGATACGCAGTATTTT. Protein product: CSVRREDTQYF. The V gene is TRBV29-1, the J gene TRBJ2-3, with TRBD2 as a possible D gene (6 bases). V lost 5 bases and J lost 6, with 9 bases in between. The CDR3 covers 11 residues. The germline CDR1 and CDR2 sequences are SQVTM and ANQGSEA.

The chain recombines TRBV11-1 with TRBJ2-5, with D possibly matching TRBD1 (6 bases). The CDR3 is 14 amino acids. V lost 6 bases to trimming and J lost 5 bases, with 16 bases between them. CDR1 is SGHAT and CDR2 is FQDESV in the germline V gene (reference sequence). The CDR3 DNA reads TGTGCCAGCAGGTACAGGGCCGGCGGGGAGACCCAGTACTTC. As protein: CASRYRAGGETQYF. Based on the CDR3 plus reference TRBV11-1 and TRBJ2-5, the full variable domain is EAEVAQSPRYKITEKSQAVAFWCDPISGHATLYWYRQILGQGPELLVQFQDESVVDDSQLPKDRFSAERLKGVDSTLKIQPAELGDSAMYLCASRYRAGGETQYFGPGTRLLVL.

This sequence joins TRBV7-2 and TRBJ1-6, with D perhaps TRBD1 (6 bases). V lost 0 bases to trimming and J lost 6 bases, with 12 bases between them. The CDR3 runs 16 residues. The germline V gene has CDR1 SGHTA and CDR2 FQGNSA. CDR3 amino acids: CASSLALQGSNSPLHF. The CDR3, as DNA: TGTGCCAGCAGCTTAGCCCTCCAGGGGAGTAATTCACCCCTCCACTTT.

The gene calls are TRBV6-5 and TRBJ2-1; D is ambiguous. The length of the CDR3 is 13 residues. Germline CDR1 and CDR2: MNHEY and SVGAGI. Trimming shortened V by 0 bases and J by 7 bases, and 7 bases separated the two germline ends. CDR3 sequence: CASSYSRRNEQFF. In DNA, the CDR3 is TGTGCCAGCAGTTACTCACGCCGGAATGAGCAGTTCTTC.

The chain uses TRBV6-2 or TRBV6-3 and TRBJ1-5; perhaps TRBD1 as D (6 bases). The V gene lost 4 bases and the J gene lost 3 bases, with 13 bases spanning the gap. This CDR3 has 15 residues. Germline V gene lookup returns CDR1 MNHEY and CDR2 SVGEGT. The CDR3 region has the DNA TGTGCCAGCAGTTCCCTGGACAGAATCAATCAGCCCCAGCATTTT. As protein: CASSSLDRINQPQHF.

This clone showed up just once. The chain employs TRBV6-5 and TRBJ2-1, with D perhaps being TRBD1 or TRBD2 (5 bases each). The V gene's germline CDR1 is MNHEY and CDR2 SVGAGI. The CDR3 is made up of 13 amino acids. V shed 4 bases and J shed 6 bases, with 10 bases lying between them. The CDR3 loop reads CASSFGAFNEQFF. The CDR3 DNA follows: TGTGCCAGCAGTTTCGGGGCCTTCAATGAGCAGTTCTTC.

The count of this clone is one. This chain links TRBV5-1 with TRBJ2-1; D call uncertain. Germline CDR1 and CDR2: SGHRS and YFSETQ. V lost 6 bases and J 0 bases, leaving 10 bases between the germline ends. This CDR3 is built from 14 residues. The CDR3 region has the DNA TGCGCCAGCATAGGGCCGAGCTCCTACAATGAGCAGTTCTTC. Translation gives CASIGPSSYNEQFF. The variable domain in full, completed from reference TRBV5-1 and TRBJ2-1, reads KAGVTQTPRYLIKTRGQQVTLSCSPISGHRSVSWYQQTPGQGLQFLFEYFSETQRNKGNFPGRFSGRQFSNSRSEMNVSTLELGDSALYLCASIGPSSYNEQFFGPGTRLTVL.

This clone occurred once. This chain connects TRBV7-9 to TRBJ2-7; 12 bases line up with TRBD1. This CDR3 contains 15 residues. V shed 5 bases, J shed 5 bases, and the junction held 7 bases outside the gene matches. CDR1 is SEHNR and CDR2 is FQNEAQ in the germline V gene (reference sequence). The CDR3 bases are TGTGCCAGCAGCCATACCGGGACAGGGGGCAACGAGCAGTACTTC. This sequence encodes CASSHTGTGGNEQYF.

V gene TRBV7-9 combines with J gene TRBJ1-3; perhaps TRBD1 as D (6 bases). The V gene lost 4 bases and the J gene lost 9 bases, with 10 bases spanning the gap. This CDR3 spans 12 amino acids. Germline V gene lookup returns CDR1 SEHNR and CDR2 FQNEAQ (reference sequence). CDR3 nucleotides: TGTGCCAGCAGCTGGGAAGGGGGCACCATATATTTT. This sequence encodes CASSWEGGTIYF.

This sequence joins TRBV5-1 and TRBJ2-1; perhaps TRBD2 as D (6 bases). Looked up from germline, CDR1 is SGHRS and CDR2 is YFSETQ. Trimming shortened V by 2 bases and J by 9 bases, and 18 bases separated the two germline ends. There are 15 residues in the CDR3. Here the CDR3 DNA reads TGCGCCAGCAGCTTTTGGACACCTAACGGGGGTGAGCAGTTCTTC. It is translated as CASSFWTPNGGEQFF. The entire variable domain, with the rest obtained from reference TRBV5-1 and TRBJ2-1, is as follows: KAGVTQTPRYLIKTRGQQVTLSCSPISGHRSVSWYQQTPGQGLQFLFEYFSETQRNKGNFPGRFSGRQFSNSRSEMNVSTLELGDSALYLCASSFWTPNGGEQFFGPGTRLTVL.

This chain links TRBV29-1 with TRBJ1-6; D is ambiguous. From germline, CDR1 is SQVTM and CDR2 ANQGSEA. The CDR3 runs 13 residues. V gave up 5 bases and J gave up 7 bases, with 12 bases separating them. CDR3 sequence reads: CSVTDDLNSPLHF. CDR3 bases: TGCAGCGTTACCGACGACCTGAATTCACCCCTCCACTTT.

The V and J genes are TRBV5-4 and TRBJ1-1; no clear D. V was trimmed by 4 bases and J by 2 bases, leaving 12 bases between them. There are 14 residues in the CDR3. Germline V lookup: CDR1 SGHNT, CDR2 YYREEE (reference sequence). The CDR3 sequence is CASSRSTANTEAFF. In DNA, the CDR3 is TGTGCCAGCAGCCGATCTACAGCTAACACTGAAGCTTTCTTT.

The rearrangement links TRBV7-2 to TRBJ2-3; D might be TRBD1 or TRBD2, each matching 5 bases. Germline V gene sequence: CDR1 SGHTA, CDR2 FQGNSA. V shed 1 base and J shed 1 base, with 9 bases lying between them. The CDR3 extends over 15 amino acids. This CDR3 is CASSLDRGRTDTQYF. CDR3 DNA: TGTGCCAGCAGCTTAGATCGGGGACGCACAGATACGCAGTATTTT.

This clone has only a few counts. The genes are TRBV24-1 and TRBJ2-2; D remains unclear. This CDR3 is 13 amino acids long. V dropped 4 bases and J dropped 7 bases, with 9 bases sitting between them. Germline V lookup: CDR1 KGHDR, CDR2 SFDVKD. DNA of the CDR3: TGTGCCACCAGTGACTACAATGACGGGGAGCTGTTTTTT. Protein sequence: CATSDYNDGELFF.

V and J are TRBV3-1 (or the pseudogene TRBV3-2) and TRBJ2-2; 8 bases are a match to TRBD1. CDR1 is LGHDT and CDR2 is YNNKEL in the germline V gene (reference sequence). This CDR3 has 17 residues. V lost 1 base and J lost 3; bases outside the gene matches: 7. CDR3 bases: TGTGCCAGCAGCCAAGTTCCAGGGGGCGAGGACACCGGGGAGCTGTTTTTT. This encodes CASSQVPGGEDTGELFF.

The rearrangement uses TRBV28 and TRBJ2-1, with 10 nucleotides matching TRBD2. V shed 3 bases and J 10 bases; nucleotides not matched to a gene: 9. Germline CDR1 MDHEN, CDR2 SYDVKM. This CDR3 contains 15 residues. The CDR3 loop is CASSFGTSAGREQFF. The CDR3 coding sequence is TGTGCCAGCAGTTTCGGGACTAGCGCGGGTCGGGAGCAGTTCTTC.

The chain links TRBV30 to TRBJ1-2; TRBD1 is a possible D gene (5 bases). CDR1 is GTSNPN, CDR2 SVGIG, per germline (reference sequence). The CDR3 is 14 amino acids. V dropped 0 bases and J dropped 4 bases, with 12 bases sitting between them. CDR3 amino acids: CAWSVSGQVYGYTF. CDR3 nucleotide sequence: TGTGCCTGGAGTGTTTCGGGGCAGGTCTATGGCTACACCTTC.

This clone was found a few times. In nucleotides, the CDR3 is TGTGCCAGCTCACCACCGGACAGGGGCGGCGGCTACACCTTC. This sequence encodes CASSPPDRGGGYTF. The chain is built from TRBV18 and TRBJ1-2; 9 bases align to TRBD1. CDR1 and CDR2 from the germline V gene are KGHSH and LQKENI. The CDR3 spans 14 residues. V shed 0 bases, J shed 8 bases, and the junction held 4 bases outside the gene matches.

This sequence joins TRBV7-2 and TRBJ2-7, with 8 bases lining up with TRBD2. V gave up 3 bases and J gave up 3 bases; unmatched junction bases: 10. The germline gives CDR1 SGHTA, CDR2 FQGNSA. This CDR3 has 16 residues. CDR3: CASSLGGGRDGYEQYF. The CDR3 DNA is TGTGCCAGCAGCTTGGGCGGGGGGCGGGACGGCTACGAGCAGTACTTC.